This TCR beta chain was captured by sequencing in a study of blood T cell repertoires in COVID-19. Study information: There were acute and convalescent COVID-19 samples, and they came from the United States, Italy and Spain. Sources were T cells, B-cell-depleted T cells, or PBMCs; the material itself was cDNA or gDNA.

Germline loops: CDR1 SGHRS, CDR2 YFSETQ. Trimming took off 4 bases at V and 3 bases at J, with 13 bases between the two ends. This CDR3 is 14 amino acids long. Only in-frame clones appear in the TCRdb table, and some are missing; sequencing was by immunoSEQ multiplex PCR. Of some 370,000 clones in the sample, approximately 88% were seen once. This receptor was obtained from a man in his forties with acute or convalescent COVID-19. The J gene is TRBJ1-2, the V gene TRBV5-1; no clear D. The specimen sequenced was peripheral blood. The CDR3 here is CASSPSMYDYGYTF. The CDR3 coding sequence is TGCGCCAGCAGCCCCTCTATGTACGACTATGGCTACACCTTC.